These 12 T cell receptor beta chains came from one sample sequenced in a study of blood T cell repertoires in COVID-19. Measured with immunoSEQ multiplex PCR; TCRdb has only the in-frame clones, and not every one. The data show approximately 180,000 clones, about 90% seen once. The sample comprised PBMCs or T cells enriched from blood (not recorded which). Receptors originate from a human donor with acute COVID-19. The donor label of this sample is uncertain.

The genes are TRBV6-5 and TRBJ1-1, with 10 nucleotides matching TRBD1. Trimming took 5 bases from V and 2 from J; bases not matched to a gene: 2. In germline, CDR1 is MNHEY, CDR2 SVGAGI. The CDR3 is 14 amino acids. CDR3: CASSRDRGNTEAFF. DNA of the CDR3: TGTGCCAGCAGTCGGGACAGGGGAAACACTGAAGCTTTCTTT.

This clone was recorded once. This sequence joins TRBV15 and TRBJ1-5, with TRBD1 matching over 11 bases. This CDR3 comprises 15 residues. CDR1 LNHNV and CDR2 YYDKDF come from the germline V gene (reference sequence). J was trimmed by 6 bases and V by 6 bases; bases with no gene match: 7. CDR3 coding DNA: TGTGCCACCAGTAGGACAGGGGGCGAGAGTCAGCCCCAGCATTTT. This gives the protein CATSRTGGESQPQHF.

This chain joins TRBV5-6 and TRBJ2-2, with a weak D call TRBD2 (6 bases). Per germline, CDR1 SGHDT and CDR2 YYEEEE. Trimming removed 3 bases from V and 7 bases from J, with 22 bases in between. The CDR3 sequence is 17 residues long. This CDR3 reads CASSSRGAGKTSGELFF. CDR3 nucleotide sequence: TGTGCCAGCAGCTCCCGGGGAGCGGGCAAAACCAGCGGGGAGCTGTTTTTT.

V usage is TRBV7-9 and J usage is TRBJ2-1; 7 bases agree with TRBD2. This CDR3 comprises 13 residues. Germline assignment: CDR1 SEHNR and CDR2 FQNEAQ (reference sequence). The J segment lost 10 bases and the V segment lost 5 bases, leaving 8 bases of the junction unmatched. This chain's CDR3 is CASSQFPTSEQFF. The CDR3 DNA follows: TGTGCCAGCAGCCAATTCCCGACTAGCGAGCAGTTCTTC. The full variable domain, its missing parts supplied by reference TRBV7-9 and TRBJ2-1, is DTGVSQNPRHKITKRGQNVTFRCDPISEHNRLYWYRQTLGQGPEFLTYFQNEAQLEKSRLLSDRFSAERPKGSFSTLEIQRTEQGDSAMYLCASSQFPTSEQFFGPGTRLTVL.

The chain has TRBV5-4 and TRBJ2-5; TRBD1 agrees at 8 bases. V was clipped by 2 bases and J by 4 bases; unmatched bases: 10. Germline values: CDR1 SGHNT, CDR2 YYREEE (reference sequence). The length of the CDR3 is 16 residues. The CDR3 region has the DNA TGTGCCAGCAGCTTTCTAGATCGACAGGGGAGAGAGACCCAGTACTTC. Its protein product is CASSFLDRQGRETQYF.

DNA for the CDR3: TGCGCCAGCAGCTTGTCAGGGGATCCCAATCAGCCCCAGCATTTT. As protein: CASSLSGDPNQPQHF. The rearrangement uses TRBV5-1 and TRBJ1-5, with a tentative D call TRBD1 (6 bases). CDR1 is SGHRS and CDR2 is YFSETQ in the germline V gene. CDR3 length: 15 residues. The V end was cut by 1 base, the J end by 3 bases, with 11 bases between.

Here the CDR3 reads CASSPQPGQVGNTEAFF. CDR3 bases: TGTGCCAGCAGCCCCCAACCGGGACAGGTTGGGAACACTGAAGCTTTCTTT. J is TRBJ1-1 and V is TRBV7-9; TRBD1 matches at 8 bases. CDR3 length equals 17 residues. CDR1 SEHNR and CDR2 FQNEAQ come from the germline V gene (reference sequence). With 5 bases clipped from V and 1 base from J, the junction kept 12 bases outside the gene matches.

This rearrangement joins TRBV6-5 to TRBJ2-3; 8 bases fit TRBD2. There are 14 residues in the CDR3. Germline assignment: CDR1 MNHEY and CDR2 SVGAGI. Germline trimming cut 3 bases from V and 4 bases from J; bases unmatched to any gene: 3. The CDR3 protein is CASSYSAGADTQYF. CDR3 in DNA: TGTGCCAGCAGTTATTCAGCGGGGGCAGATACGCAGTATTTT.

This clone was picked up a small number of times. This same CDR3 is encoded by further DNA sequences in the sample. The V call is TRBV30, the J call TRBJ1-4; 7 bases are a match to TRBD1. The CDR3 is 14 residues long. Looked up from germline, CDR1 is GTSNPN and CDR2 is SVGIG (reference sequence). V was clipped by 2 bases and J by 8 bases; unmatched bases: 8. The CDR3 region has the DNA TGTGCCTGGAGTCGGACAGGAGGAAACGAAAAACTGTTTTTT. This gives the protein CAWSRTGGNEKLFF.

The chain joins TRBV19 to TRBJ2-7; perhaps TRBD1 as D (6 bases). Looked up from germline, CDR1 is LNHDA and CDR2 is SQIVND (reference sequence). This CDR3 comprises 16 residues. Between the trimmed V and J ends, which lost 0 bases and 2 bases, there was a span of 14 bases. Here the CDR3 reads CASSIDEDSKAYEQYF. The CDR3 DNA reads as TGTGCCAGTAGTATAGACGAGGACAGTAAGGCCTACGAGCAGTACTTC.

This chain connects TRBV13 to TRBJ2-1; D not certain. In germline, CDR1 is PRHDT, CDR2 FYEKMQ (reference sequence). The CDR3 runs to 14 residues. V was trimmed by 5 bases and J by 5 bases, leaving 13 bases between them. CDR3 amino acids: CASSPGAQNNEQFF. For the CDR3, the DNA is TGTGCCAGCAGCCCAGGTGCGCAGAACAATGAGCAGTTCTTC.

The count of this clone is one. The rearrangement uses TRBV5-1 and TRBJ2-5; maybe TRBD2 (5 bases). V was trimmed by 4 bases and J by 1 base, leaving 14 bases between them. The CDR3 is made up of 15 amino acids. Per germline, CDR1 SGHRS and CDR2 YFSETQ. The chain's CDR3 is CASSRGGGSQETQYF. CDR3 in DNA: TGCGCCAGCAGCCGGGGTGGCGGGTCCCAAGAGACCCAGTACTTC.